The source of this T cell receptor (beta chain) is a study of blood T cell repertoires in COVID-19. Study background: Acute-phase and convalescent COVID-19 samples originated in the United States, Italy and Spain.

The CDR3 runs to 15 residues. The junction had 8 bases not matched to a gene; V was cut back by 5 bases and J by 4 bases. Germline V CDR1 and CDR2: LNHDA, SQIVND (reference sequence). Methods used by the authors: Amplification of reference gene primers was used by the study to estimate nucleated cell counts. The method was immunoSEQ multiplex PCR; TCRdb's version includes in-frame clones alone and lacks a portion of them. V and J calls and clone size are copied from that table; D and trimming were computed from the DNA. The sample lists a few hundred thousand clones, 75% to 85% occurring once. The TCR comes from a man aged 30 to 39 with acute COVID-19. V and J are TRBV19 and TRBJ2-3, with TRBD2 identical over 8 bases. What was sequenced was PBMCs or T cells enriched from blood (not recorded which). The CDR3 loop is CASSSGLVIADTQYF. The CDR3 nucleotides read TGTGCCAGTAGTTCGGGACTAGTCATTGCAGATACGCAGTATTTT.